This is a list of T cell receptor beta chains from one sample in a study of cytotoxic CD8 clonotypes in ibrutinib-treated CLL. Clones were read by immunoSEQ multiplex PCR, and TCRdb kept only the in-frame ones, dropping some. The sample has hundreds of thousands of clones, over 55% seen once. The specimen was PBMCs, collected after 36 months of ibrutinib treatment. The source of these receptors is a human donor with chronic lymphocytic leukemia. Both conserved end residues are part of each CDR3. The D gene is left open where the match is weak. Clone size, where shown, is once, few, many, or a class for clones that have expanded.

CDR3 protein: CASSFGAPYEQYF
CDR3 DNA: TGCGCCAGCAGCTTTGGGGCCCCCTACGAGCAGTACTTC
clone size: once
D gene: .
J gene: TRBJ2-7
V gene: TRBV5-1

CDR3 protein: CASSYGPSGAADTQYF
CDR3 DNA: TGTGCCAGCAGTTACGGGCCATCGGGCGCGGCAGATACGCAGTATTTT
clone size: .
D gene: .
J gene: TRBJ2-3
V gene: TRBV27

CDR3 protein: CASSLVPSGAGNEQFF
CDR3 DNA: TGTGCCAGCAGCTTAGTCCCTAGCGGGGCTGGCAATGAGCAGTTCTTC
clone size: .
D gene: TRBD2
J gene: TRBJ2-1
V gene: TRBV7-9

CDR3 protein: CASSFLSGQETQYF
CDR3 DNA: TGTGCCAGCAGCTTTCTGAGTGGCCAAGAGACCCAGTACTTC
clone size: .
D gene: .
J gene: TRBJ2-5
V gene: TRBV7-7

CDR3 protein: CASSLKGWTSLTDTQYF
CDR3 DNA: TGTGCCAGCAGCTTGAAAGGCTGGACTAGTCTGACAGATACGCAGTATTTT
clone size: .
D gene: TRBD2
J gene: TRBJ2-3
V gene: TRBV5-6

CDR3 protein: CASSPGTGREGYTF
CDR3 DNA: TGTGCCAGCTCACCTGGGACAGGGAGAGAGGGCTACACCTTC
clone size: .
D gene: TRBD1
J gene: TRBJ1-2
V gene: TRBV18

CDR3 protein: CASSFLAGTNTGELFF
CDR3 DNA: TGTGCCAGCAGCTTTCTAGCGGGGACGAACACCGGGGAGCTGTTTTTT
clone size: few
D gene: TRBD2
J gene: TRBJ2-2
V gene: TRBV7-2

CDR3 protein: CASSLARQLSYEQYF
CDR3 DNA: TGTGCCAGCAGCTTAGCGCGGCAGCTCTCCTACGAGCAGTACTTC
clone size: .
D gene: .
J gene: TRBJ2-7
V gene: TRBV7-8

CDR3 protein: CASSIFVSNEKLFF
CDR3 DNA: TGTGCCAGTAGTATTTTTGTCAGTAATGAAAAACTGTTTTTT
clone size: .
D gene: .
J gene: TRBJ1-4
V gene: TRBV19

CDR3 protein: CASSRLPLTAGNQPQHF
CDR3 DNA: TGTGCCAGCTCACGCCTACCACTAACAGCGGGCAATCAGCCCCAGCATTTT
clone size: .
D gene: .
J gene: TRBJ1-5
V gene: TRBV18

CDR3 protein: CASSLGAGSYEQYF
CDR3 DNA: TGTGCCAGCAGCTTGGGAGCGGGATCCTACGAGCAGTACTTC
clone size: once
D gene: TRBD2
J gene: TRBJ2-7
V gene: TRBV5-6

CDR3 protein: CASPRPAGGGYTF
CDR3 DNA: TGTGCCAGCCCCCGACCGGCCGGGGGGGGCTACACCTTC
clone size: .
D gene: .
J gene: TRBJ1-2
V gene: TRBV11-3

CDR3 protein: CASSEALIHYEQYF
CDR3 DNA: TGTGCCAGCAGTGAAGCGCTGATCCACTACGAGCAGTACTTC
clone size: .
D gene: .
J gene: TRBJ2-7
V gene: TRBV6-1

CDR3 protein: CASSYGGQNEKLFF
CDR3 DNA: TGTGCCAGCAGTTACGGTGGGCAGAATGAAAAACTGTTTTTT
clone size: .
D gene: .
J gene: TRBJ1-4
V gene: TRBV6-5

CDR3 protein: CASSLGTGNYEQYF
CDR3 DNA: TGCGCCAGCAGCTTAGGGACTGGAAACTACGAGCAGTACTTC
clone size: few
D gene: .
J gene: TRBJ2-7
V gene: TRBV5-1

CDR3 protein: CASSLGRSAGVYNEQFF
CDR3 DNA: TGCGCCAGCAGCTTGGGTCGGTCGGCAGGGGTATACAATGAGCAGTTCTTC
clone size: .
D gene: .
J gene: TRBJ2-1
V gene: TRBV5-1

CDR3 protein: CANQGASTEAFF
CDR3 DNA: TGTGCCAACCAGGGGGCGAGCACTGAAGCTTTCTTT
clone size: .
D gene: TRBD1
J gene: TRBJ1-1
V gene: TRBV28

CDR3 protein: CASSSGLAGGPPDTQYF
CDR3 DNA: TGTGCCAGCAGCTCGGGACTAGCGGGGGGGCCCCCAGATACGCAGTATTTT
clone size: .
D gene: TRBD2
J gene: TRBJ2-3
V gene: TRBV5-5

CDR3 protein: CASSLWGRKNTGELFF
CDR3 DNA: TGTGCCAGCAGTTTATGGGGCAGGAAGAACACCGGGGAGCTGTTTTTT
clone size: few
D gene: .
J gene: TRBJ2-2
V gene: TRBV28

CDR3 protein: CASSQDQGREKLFF
CDR3 DNA: TGCGCCAGCAGCCAAGATCAGGGCAGAGAAAAACTGTTTTTT
clone size: .
D gene: .
J gene: TRBJ1-4
V gene: TRBV4-3

CDR3 protein: CASRPLGTDTQYF
CDR3 DNA: TGTGCCAGCAGACCCTTAGGCACAGATACGCAGTATTTT
clone size: .
D gene: .
J gene: TRBJ2-3
V gene: TRBV27

CDR3 protein: CASSDGGGGTDTQYF
CDR3 DNA: TGTGCCAGCAGTGACGGCGGGGGGGGAACAGATACGCAGTATTTT
clone size: few
D gene: TRBD2
J gene: TRBJ2-3
V gene: TRBV6-4

CDR3 protein: CASSLRLSTDTQYF
CDR3 DNA: TGCGCCAGCAGCCTTCGGCTTAGCACAGATACGCAGTATTTT
clone size: .
D gene: .
J gene: TRBJ2-3
V gene: TRBV4-3

CDR3 protein: CASSPYPGTGYEQYF
CDR3 DNA: TGTGCCAGCAGCCCCTATCCCGGGACAGGGTACGAGCAGTACTTC
clone size: few
D gene: TRBD1
J gene: TRBJ2-7
V gene: TRBV6-5

CDR3 protein: CASSLSSGRLGGYTF
CDR3 DNA: TGTGCCAGCAGTCTGAGCTCGGGACGACTGGGTGGCTACACCTTC
clone size: .
D gene: .
J gene: TRBJ1-2
V gene: TRBV27

CDR3 protein: CASSFLSPTDTQYF
CDR3 DNA: TGTGCCAGCAGCTTCCTTAGCCCCACAGATACGCAGTATTTT
clone size: .
D gene: .
J gene: TRBJ2-3
V gene: TRBV28

CDR3 protein: CASSFRLTDTQYF
CDR3 DNA: TGTGCCAGCAGTTTCCGGCTGACAGATACGCAGTATTTT
clone size: .
D gene: .
J gene: TRBJ2-3
V gene: TRBV6-5

CDR3 protein: CASSVGDGRNEKLFF
CDR3 DNA: TGTGCCAGCAGCGTAGGGGACGGACGTAATGAAAAACTGTTTTTT
clone size: .
D gene: .
J gene: TRBJ1-4
V gene: TRBV9

CDR3 protein: CASRGGVSAGYEQYF
CDR3 DNA: TGCGCCAGCAGGGGAGGGGTGTCGGCCGGCTACGAGCAGTACTTC
clone size: .
D gene: TRBD2
J gene: TRBJ2-7
V gene: TRBV10-2

CDR3 protein: CASSYGTSGTDTQYF
CDR3 DNA: TGTGCCAGCAGCTACGGGACTAGCGGCACAGATACGCAGTATTTT
clone size: .
D gene: TRBD2
J gene: TRBJ2-3
V gene: TRBV11-3

CDR3 protein: CASSSGGARNQPQHF
CDR3 DNA: TGTGCCAGCAGTTCGGGAGGGGCCCGCAATCAGCCCCAGCATTTT
clone size: few
D gene: .
J gene: TRBJ1-5
V gene: TRBV28

CDR3 protein: CASSYSNLYVYTF
CDR3 DNA: TGTGCCAGCAGTTACTCGAATCTCTATGTCTACACCTTC
clone size: few
D gene: .
J gene: TRBJ1-2
V gene: TRBV6-5

CDR3 protein: CASKLAAQQETQYF
CDR3 DNA: TGTGCCAGCAAACTAGCGGCGCAGCAAGAGACCCAGTACTTC
clone size: .
D gene: TRBD2
J gene: TRBJ2-5
V gene: TRBV6-5

CDR3 protein: CSARGDYEQYF
CDR3 DNA: TGCAGTGCTAGGGGGGACTACGAGCAGTACTTC
clone size: few
D gene: .
J gene: TRBJ2-7
V gene: TRBV20-1

CDR3 protein: CASSLRGATEAFF
CDR3 DNA: TGTGCCAGCAGCTTGCGGGGGGCCACTGAAGCTTTCTTT
clone size: .
D gene: .
J gene: TRBJ1-1
V gene: TRBV5-6

CDR3 protein: CAIYTGGFGNTEAFF
CDR3 DNA: TGTGCCATATATACAGGGGGTTTTGGGAACACTGAAGCTTTCTTT
clone size: .
D gene: TRBD1
J gene: TRBJ1-1
V gene: TRBV5-4

CDR3 protein: CSVRTSQFSTDTQYF
CDR3 DNA: TGCAGCGTTCGGACTAGCCAGTTCAGCACAGATACGCAGTATTTT
clone size: .
D gene: TRBD2
J gene: TRBJ2-3
V gene: TRBV29-1

CDR3 protein: CASSVAGTANEKLFF
CDR3 DNA: TGTGCCAGCAGCGTAGCCGGGACAGCTAATGAAAAACTGTTTTTT
clone size: .
D gene: TRBD1
J gene: TRBJ1-4
V gene: TRBV9

CDR3 protein: CASSIDQGSYGYTF
CDR3 DNA: TGTGCCAGTAGTATAGATCAGGGAAGCTATGGCTACACCTTC
clone size: .
D gene: .
J gene: TRBJ1-2
V gene: TRBV19

CDR3 protein: CASRGPFGAWGYTF
CDR3 DNA: TGTGCCAGCCGAGGTCCTTTTGGGGCGTGGGGCTACACCTTC
clone size: few
D gene: .
J gene: TRBJ1-2
V gene: TRBV27

CDR3 protein: CASSLATSGVGEQYF
CDR3 DNA: TGCGCCAGCAGCTTGGCCACTAGCGGGGTAGGTGAGCAGTACTTC
clone size: .
D gene: TRBD2
J gene: TRBJ2-7
V gene: TRBV5-1

CDR3 protein: CASSGSFRLISYEQYF
CDR3 DNA: TGTGCCAGCAGTGGGTCTTTCAGGCTTATAAGCTACGAGCAGTACTTC
clone size: .
D gene: .
J gene: TRBJ2-7
V gene: TRBV2

CDR3 protein: CASSTGQGDLANEKLFF
CDR3 DNA: TGTGCCAGCAGTACGGGACAGGGGGATTTGGCTAATGAAAAACTGTTTTTT
clone size: .
D gene: TRBD1
J gene: TRBJ1-4
V gene: TRBV27

CDR3 protein: CASGQGNSPLHF
CDR3 DNA: TGTGCCAGTGGACAGGGGAATTCACCCCTCCACTTT
clone size: .
D gene: TRBD1
J gene: TRBJ1-6
V gene: TRBV6-5

CDR3 protein: CASSITSGGEQYF
CDR3 DNA: TGTGCCAGCAGCATTACTAGCGGGGGAGAGCAGTACTTC
clone size: few
D gene: TRBD2
J gene: TRBJ2-7
V gene: TRBV7-2

CDR3 protein: CASSPRSGRTEQYF
CDR3 DNA: TGTGCCAGCTCACCACGGAGCGGGAGAACCGAGCAGTACTTC
clone size: .
D gene: TRBD2
J gene: TRBJ2-7
V gene: TRBV18

CDR3 protein: CASSWAGTLNTEAFF
CDR3 DNA: TGCGCCAGCAGCTGGGCTGGAACTTTGAACACTGAAGCTTTCTTT
clone size: .
D gene: .
J gene: TRBJ1-1
V gene: TRBV5-1

CDR3 protein: CASSLGVGSYEQYF
CDR3 DNA: TGTGCCAGCAGCTTAGGGGTAGGCTCCTACGAGCAGTACTTC
clone size: .
D gene: .
J gene: TRBJ2-7
V gene: TRBV7-8